Below, 6 T cell receptor beta chains from the same sample are listed, as sequenced in a study of blood T cell repertoires in COVID-19. Clones were read by immunoSEQ multiplex PCR, and TCRdb kept only the in-frame ones, dropping some. In the table there are 150,000 to 190,000 clones, roughly 84% of which are singletons. The specimen was peripheral blood. The receptors derive from a woman aged 55 to 70 with COVID-19, enrolled during active disease.

J is TRBJ2-1 and V is TRBV30, with 9 nucleotides matching TRBD2. V was pared by 0 bases and J by 6 bases, with 6 bases of the junction left unmatched. Germline loops: CDR1 GTSNPN, CDR2 SVGIG (reference sequence). The CDR3 is 15 residues long. CDR3 protein: CAWSVGGTSINEQFF. In DNA, the CDR3 is TGTGCCTGGAGTGTAGGGGGGACTAGCATCAATGAGCAGTTCTTC.

The V gene is TRBV5-6, the J gene TRBJ1-1, with a weak D call TRBD1 (5 bases). The CDR3 spans 15 residues. Germline CDR1 and CDR2: SGHDT and YYEEEE. Trimming removed 3 bases at V and 0 bases at J, with 12 bases between. As DNA, the CDR3 is TGTGCCAGCAGCTACGGGGGTTTCATGAACACTGAAGCTTTCTTT. It translates to CASSYGGFMNTEAFF.

This clone was picked up one time. The V and J genes are TRBV19 and TRBJ1-1; D gene unclear. Germline loops: CDR1 LNHDA, CDR2 SQIVND (reference sequence). Between the trimmed V and J ends, which lost 2 bases and 6 bases, there was a span of 10 bases. The length of the CDR3 is 13 residues. The CDR3 sequence: CASSISSGAEAFF. Written as DNA, the CDR3 is TGTGCCAGTAGTATATCGAGCGGGGCTGAAGCTTTCTTT.

V and J are TRBV30 and TRBJ1-3; D remains unclear. V was pared by 3 bases and J by 1 base, with 7 bases between. The CDR3 has 13 amino acids. CDR1 is GTSNPN, CDR2 SVGIG, per germline (reference sequence). This CDR3 reads CAWRVRSGNTIYF. CDR3 nucleotide sequence: TGTGCCTGGAGGGTCAGATCTGGAAACACCATATATTTT. The full variable domain, rest sourced from reference TRBV30 and TRBJ1-3, is SQTIHQWPATLVQPVGSPLSLECTVEGTSNPNLYWYRQAAGRGLQLLFYSVGIGQISSEVPQNLSASRPQDRQFILSSKKLLLSDSGFYLCAWRVRSGNTIYFGEGSWLTVV.

The chain recombines TRBV6-1 with TRBJ1-2; possible D gene TRBD1, 6 bases. The germline CDR1 and CDR2 sequences are MNHNS and SASEGT. V lost 2 bases and J lost 8, with 12 bases in between. This CDR3 comprises 13 residues. The CDR3 bases are TGTGCCAGCAGTGAAACGACAGGTTGGGGCTACACCTTC. Translating gives CASSETTGWGYTF.

The count of this clone is one. The rearrangement links TRBV12-3 or TRBV12-4 to TRBJ1-4; the D gene is possibly TRBD1 (6 bases). Trimming stripped 7 bases from V and 5 bases from J, with 11 bases between. The CDR3 length is 13 residues. In DNA form, the CDR3 reads TGTGCCAGCACCATGAGGGGGAATGAAAAACTGTTTTTT. This sequence encodes CASTMRGNEKLFF.